This TCR beta chain appears in the sequencing data of a study of OX40 agonist ivuxolimab in advanced cancers. Across the study: The eligibility criteria allowed prior anti-PD-1, anti-PD-L1 or anti-CTLA-4 therapy, and approximately 40% had some.

Clones were sequenced by immunoSEQ multiplex PCR, and TCRdb holds only the in-frame ones, with some missing. The profile shows approximately 98,000 clones, 75% to 95% of them singletons. The J segment lost 3 bases and the V segment lost 0 bases, leaving 6 bases of the junction unmatched. CDR3 size: 16 residues. Germline V gives CDR1 SGDLS, CDR2 YYNGEE. With regard to this clone: What it binds is unknown.

Notes on the study in general: Certain nonresponding patients likewise had low normalized T-cell clonal expansion.

This sequence originates from an adult with an advanced solid tumor such as melanoma, head and neck, liver or kidney cancer. This chain joins TRBV9 and TRBJ1-2, with 9 bases matching TRBD1. The source material was CD4+ or CD8+ T cells sorted from blood, sampled in a trial of the OX40 agonist ivuxolimab. CDR3 DNA: TGTGCCAGCAGCGTAGAGGGTTACAGGGGGCACTATGGCTACACCTTC. Its translation is CASSVEGYRGHYGYTF.